These T cell receptor beta chains were read from a single sample in a study of blood T cell repertoires in COVID-19. Some clones are missing from TCRdb's copy, which holds only in-frame ones; the method was immunoSEQ multiplex PCR. This sample has under 8,500 clones; roughly nine tenths occur once, and the top ten carry roughly 10%. The sequenced sample consisted of peripheral blood. The receptors were gathered from a man between 65 and 80 years old with active COVID-19. Both conserved end residues are part of each CDR3. Fields, in order: V gene, J gene, D gene, clone size, CDR3 protein, CDR3 DNA. The D gene is left open where the match is weak. Rows may omit the clone size; those that give it use once, few, many or a size class.

v_call: TRBV29-1
j_call: TRBJ2-7
d_call: NA
clone_size: NA
cdr3_aa: CSVVADPYSYEQYF
cdr3_nt: TGCAGCGTTGTAGCGGACCCTTACTCCTACGAGCAGTACTTC

v_call: TRBV6-2/TRBV6-3
j_call: TRBJ2-1
d_call: NA
clone_size: NA
cdr3_aa: CASSYGVGGSPEQFF
cdr3_nt: TGTGCCAGCAGTTACGGAGTTGGCGGGTCGCCTGAGCAGTTCTTC

v_call: TRBV5-6
j_call: TRBJ2-2
d_call: TRBD1
clone_size: NA
cdr3_aa: CASRPSGTESTGELFF
cdr3_nt: TGTGCCAGCAGGCCATCCGGGACAGAGTCAACCGGGGAGCTGTTTTTT

v_call: TRBV7-8
j_call: TRBJ2-1
d_call: TRBD2
clone_size: NA
cdr3_aa: CASSSTSGYNEQFF
cdr3_nt: TGTGCCAGCAGCTCGACTAGCGGGTACAATGAGCAGTTCTTC

v_call: TRBV4-1
j_call: TRBJ2-7
d_call: NA
clone_size: NA
cdr3_aa: CASSQSQVIHEQYF
cdr3_nt: TGCGCCAGCAGCCAAAGTCAGGTAATCCACGAGCAGTACTTC

v_call: TRBV4-1
j_call: TRBJ2-3
d_call: TRBD2
clone_size: NA
cdr3_aa: CASSQDSNWLAGGSDTQYF
cdr3_nt: TGCGCCAGCAGCCAAGATTCGAATTGGCTAGCGGGGGGATCAGATACGCAGTATTTT

v_call: TRBV28
j_call: TRBJ2-2
d_call: NA
clone_size: NA
cdr3_aa: CASRPQGHDPTGELFF
cdr3_nt: TGTGCCAGCAGACCCCAAGGACACGACCCCACCGGGGAGCTGTTTTTT

v_call: TRBV7-3
j_call: TRBJ2-1
d_call: TRBD1
clone_size: NA
cdr3_aa: CASSSGTGANEQFF
cdr3_nt: TGTGCCAGCAGCTCCGGGACAGGGGCAAATGAGCAGTTCTTC

v_call: TRBV6-5
j_call: TRBJ1-6
d_call: TRBD1
clone_size: NA
cdr3_aa: CASLPGGNSPLHF
cdr3_nt: TGTGCCTCGCTGCCAGGGGGTAATTCACCCCTCCACTTT

v_call: TRBV2
j_call: TRBJ1-4
d_call: NA
clone_size: NA
cdr3_aa: CASSVGGGTTNEKLFF
cdr3_nt: TGTGCCAGCAGTGTTGGGGGGGGCACAACTAATGAAAAACTGTTTTTT

v_call: TRBV19
j_call: TRBJ2-1
d_call: NA
clone_size: NA
cdr3_aa: CASSIGEPNEQFF
cdr3_nt: TGTGCCAGTAGTATTGGGGAGCCAAATGAGCAGTTCTTC

v_call: TRBV6-2/TRBV6-3
j_call: TRBJ1-2
d_call: NA
clone_size: once
cdr3_aa: CASSYIQAYGYTF
cdr3_nt: TGTGCCAGCAGTTATATTCAGGCCTATGGCTACACCTTC

v_call: TRBV5-4
j_call: TRBJ2-7
d_call: TRBD2
clone_size: NA
cdr3_aa: CASSRAGSYEQYF
cdr3_nt: TGTGCCAGCAGCCGAGCGGGGTCCTACGAGCAGTACTTC

v_call: TRBV19
j_call: TRBJ2-6
d_call: TRBD1
clone_size: NA
cdr3_aa: CASSGGQEPGGANVLTF
cdr3_nt: TGTGCCAGTAGTGGCGGACAGGAGCCGGGAGGGGCCAACGTCCTGACTTTC

v_call: TRBV12-3/TRBV12-4
j_call: TRBJ1-1
d_call: NA
clone_size: once
cdr3_aa: CATSPFGGTEAFF
cdr3_nt: TGTGCCACCTCCCCTTTTGGAGGGACTGAAGCTTTCTTT

v_call: TRBV6-1
j_call: TRBJ2-7
d_call: TRBD1
clone_size: NA
cdr3_aa: CASSETGTGDNEQYF
cdr3_nt: TGTGCCAGCAGTGAAACCGGGACAGGGGATAACGAGCAGTACTTC

v_call: TRBV6-5
j_call: TRBJ2-1
d_call: TRBD1
clone_size: NA
cdr3_aa: CASSYSTGGSNNEQFF
cdr3_nt: TGTGCCAGCAGTTACTCCACAGGGGGCTCCAACAATGAGCAGTTCTTC

v_call: TRBV18
j_call: TRBJ2-7
d_call: TRBD1
clone_size: NA
cdr3_aa: CASSGQGASYEQYF
cdr3_nt: TGTGCCAGCTCCGGACAGGGGGCGTCCTACGAGCAGTACTTC

v_call: TRBV9
j_call: TRBJ2-1
d_call: NA
clone_size: NA
cdr3_aa: CASSTSGTSNEQFF
cdr3_nt: TGTGCCAGCAGCACCTCCGGGACTTCCAATGAGCAGTTCTTC

v_call: TRBV6-4
j_call: TRBJ2-7
d_call: TRBD2
clone_size: NA
cdr3_aa: CASSLGAGGSYEQYF
cdr3_nt: TGTGCCAGCAGTCTGGGGGCGGGAGGCTCCTACGAGCAGTACTTC

v_call: TRBV2
j_call: TRBJ2-5
d_call: NA
clone_size: NA
cdr3_aa: CAVQGGIQETQYF
cdr3_nt: TGTGCCGTGCAAGGCGGGATCCAAGAGACCCAGTACTTC

v_call: TRBV11-2
j_call: TRBJ2-2
d_call: TRBD2
clone_size: NA
cdr3_aa: CASSLASGGAGELFF
cdr3_nt: TGTGCCAGCAGCTTAGCTAGCGGGGGGGCCGGGGAGCTGTTTTTT

v_call: TRBV6-5
j_call: TRBJ2-1
d_call: TRBD2
clone_size: NA
cdr3_aa: CASTLTSGEYNEQFF
cdr3_nt: TGTGCCAGCACGCTGACTAGCGGGGAGTACAATGAGCAGTTCTTC

v_call: TRBV5-6
j_call: TRBJ1-4
d_call: TRBD1
clone_size: NA
cdr3_aa: CARKSGTENEKLFF
cdr3_nt: TGTGCCAGAAAATCCGGGACAGAGAATGAAAAACTGTTTTTT

v_call: TRBV15
j_call: TRBJ2-1
d_call: TRBD1
clone_size: NA
cdr3_aa: CATSRVGTGGEEQFF
cdr3_nt: TGTGCCACCAGCAGAGTGGGGACAGGGGGCGAAGAGCAGTTCTTC

v_call: TRBV5-1
j_call: TRBJ1-2
d_call: TRBD1
clone_size: NA
cdr3_aa: CASSLGGRGSYGYTF
cdr3_nt: TGCGCCAGCAGCTTGGGTGGCAGGGGGAGTTATGGCTACACCTTC

v_call: TRBV5-6
j_call: TRBJ1-1
d_call: TRBD1
clone_size: NA
cdr3_aa: CASSLRPGQAWYTEAFF
cdr3_nt: TGTGCCAGCAGCTTGCGCCCGGGACAGGCCTGGTACACTGAAGCTTTCTTT

v_call: TRBV5-1
j_call: TRBJ2-7
d_call: NA
clone_size: NA
cdr3_aa: CASSVLTGPYEQYF
cdr3_nt: TGCGCCAGCAGCGTTTTGACAGGACCCTACGAGCAGTACTTC

v_call: TRBV12-3/TRBV12-4
j_call: TRBJ1-1
d_call: NA
clone_size: NA
cdr3_aa: CASSLSGEAFF
cdr3_nt: TGTGCCAGCAGTTTATCAGGGGAAGCTTTCTTT

v_call: TRBV4-1
j_call: TRBJ2-1
d_call: NA
clone_size: NA
cdr3_aa: CASSQDVQGNEQFF
cdr3_nt: TGCGCCAGCAGCCAAGATGTCCAGGGGAATGAGCAGTTCTTC

v_call: TRBV3-1/TRBV3-2
j_call: TRBJ2-5
d_call: NA
clone_size: NA
cdr3_aa: CASSHPPQQPGRKETQYF
cdr3_nt: TGTGCCAGCAGCCACCCGCCCCAGCAACCCGGGAGAAAAGAGACCCAGTACTTC

v_call: TRBV29-1
j_call: TRBJ2-5
d_call: NA
clone_size: NA
cdr3_aa: CSVDRPGETQYF
cdr3_nt: TGCAGCGTTGACAGGCCTGGAGAGACCCAGTACTTC

v_call: TRBV9
j_call: TRBJ2-7
d_call: NA
clone_size: NA
cdr3_aa: CASSVQGGGSYEQYF
cdr3_nt: TGTGCCAGCAGCGTACAGGGAGGGGGCTCCTACGAGCAGTACTTC

v_call: TRBV5-6
j_call: TRBJ2-1
d_call: NA
clone_size: NA
cdr3_aa: CASSDPRDNEQFF
cdr3_nt: TGTGCCAGCAGCGACCCCCGGGACAATGAGCAGTTCTTC

v_call: TRBV20-1
j_call: TRBJ1-1
d_call: NA
clone_size: NA
cdr3_aa: CSAGWDTEAFF
cdr3_nt: TGCAGTGCGGGCTGGGACACTGAAGCTTTCTTT

v_call: TRBV7-8
j_call: TRBJ1-5
d_call: TRBD1
clone_size: few
cdr3_aa: CASSLGTTGLSNQPQHF
cdr3_nt: TGTGCCAGCAGCTTAGGTACGACAGGGTTGAGCAATCAGCCCCAGCATTTT

v_call: TRBV5-6
j_call: TRBJ2-3
d_call: TRBD2
clone_size: NA
cdr3_aa: CASSLLLAGGTDTQYF
cdr3_nt: TGTGCCAGCAGCTTGCTTCTAGCGGGAGGCACAGATACGCAGTATTTT

v_call: TRBV5-1
j_call: TRBJ2-3
d_call: TRBD1
clone_size: NA
cdr3_aa: CASSSQGASTDTQYF
cdr3_nt: TGCGCCAGCAGCTCACAGGGGGCTAGCACAGATACGCAGTATTTT

v_call: TRBV5-1
j_call: TRBJ1-2
d_call: TRBD1
clone_size: NA
cdr3_aa: CASSSGQGEIYGYTF
cdr3_nt: TGCGCCAGCAGCTCGGGACAGGGGGAAATCTATGGCTACACCTTC

v_call: TRBV10-3
j_call: TRBJ2-5
d_call: NA
clone_size: NA
cdr3_aa: CAIRDSQETQYF
cdr3_nt: TGTGCCATCAGGGACAGCCAAGAGACCCAGTACTTC

v_call: TRBV9
j_call: TRBJ2-4
d_call: NA
clone_size: NA
cdr3_aa: CASSAGEAKNIQYF
cdr3_nt: TGTGCCAGCAGCGCCGGGGAGGCCAAAAACATTCAGTACTTC

v_call: TRBV5-6
j_call: TRBJ2-5
d_call: TRBD1
clone_size: NA
cdr3_aa: CASSPSGDRGRKTQYF
cdr3_nt: TGTGCCAGCAGTCCCTCTGGGGACAGGGGTAGGAAGACCCAGTACTTC

v_call: TRBV5-4
j_call: TRBJ1-1
d_call: NA
clone_size: NA
cdr3_aa: CASRDSNTEAFF
cdr3_nt: TGTGCCAGCAGGGACAGTAACACTGAAGCTTTCTTT

v_call: TRBV2
j_call: TRBJ1-1
d_call: NA
clone_size: NA
cdr3_aa: CASSATDLNTEAFF
cdr3_nt: TGTGCCAGCAGTGCGACAGACTTGAACACTGAAGCTTTCTTT

v_call: TRBV10-3
j_call: TRBJ1-2
d_call: TRBD1
clone_size: NA
cdr3_aa: CAIRGTGDYGYTF
cdr3_nt: TGTGCCATCAGAGGGACAGGGGACTATGGCTACACCTTC

v_call: TRBV5-1
j_call: TRBJ2-5
d_call: TRBD1
clone_size: NA
cdr3_aa: CASSLAISAGGEETQYF
cdr3_nt: TGCGCCAGCAGCTTGGCCATCTCGGCAGGGGGCGAGGAGACCCAGTACTTC

v_call: TRBV4-2
j_call: TRBJ2-2
d_call: TRBD2
clone_size: NA
cdr3_aa: CASKAGGQSGELFF
cdr3_nt: TGTGCCAGCAAGGCGGGGGGGCAAAGCGGGGAGCTGTTTTTT